This TCR beta chain was captured in a study of control samples from healthy donors and cancer patients. TCRdb's copy holds only in-frame clones and misses some; the assay was immunoSEQ multiplex PCR. The table has 120,000 to 150,000 clones, under 90% seen once. Deletions cut 1 base from V and 0 bases from J, with 10 bases between. The germline V gene encodes CDR1 LGHNA and CDR2 YSLEER. The CDR3 spans 17 residues. This sequence originates from a man in his thirties or forties in good health. The J gene is TRBJ1-6, the V gene TRBV4-3; D remains unclear. Sequencing was carried out using blood. CDR3 sequence reads: CASSQGPASSYNSPLHF. The CDR3 coding sequence is TGCGCCAGCAGCCAAGGGCCCGCCAGCTCCTATAATTCACCCCTCCACTTT.